The next 4 T cell receptor beta chains were all read from a single sample in a study of Ad26.COV2.S vaccination and SARS-CoV-2 variants. The treatment is: 19 received Ad26.COV2.S at low or high dose, single or two shots; several received placebo; per-sample allocation not given. Sampling happened 63 days after the first vaccine or placebo injection. Method: immunoSEQ multiplex PCR; TCRdb's copy keeps in-frame clones and lacks some. This table holds around 340,000 clones, approximately 90% found once. This sample comprised peripheral blood, obtained in a trial of Ad26.COV2.S vaccine versus placebo. The source of these receptors is a person between 18 and 60 years old who received the Ad26.COV2.S COVID-19 vaccine or a placebo.

Here the CDR3 reads CASSEEGFYNSPLHF. The CDR3 nucleotides are TGTGCCAGCAGTGAAGAAGGGTTCTATAATTCACCCCTCCACTTT. The chain has TRBV2 and TRBJ1-6, with D unclear. V gave up 1 base and J gave up 3 bases, with 7 bases separating them. The CDR3 loop spans 15 amino acids. Germline CDR1 reads SNHLY; CDR2 reads FYNNEI. The full variable domain, with the rest looked up from reference TRBV2 and TRBJ1-6, is EPEVTQTPSHQVTQMGQEVILRCVPISNHLYFYWYRQILGQKVEFLVSFYNNEISEKSEIFDDQFSVERPDGSNFTLKIRSTKLEDSAMYFCASSEEGFYNSPLHFGNGTRLTVT.

This clone was counted once. This rearrangement joins TRBV15 to TRBJ1-3, with a weak D call TRBD1 (5 bases). V was trimmed by 2 bases and J by 0 bases, leaving 8 bases between them. The length of the CDR3 is 15 residues. Germline V gives CDR1 LNHNV, CDR2 YYDKDF (reference sequence). This chain's CDR3 is CATSRSRGSGNTIYF. The CDR3 nucleotides are TGTGCCACCAGCAGATCTAGGGGCTCTGGAAACACCATATATTTT.

On this clone itself: Other DNA sequences in the sample encode the same CDR3. This chain joins TRBV7-2 and TRBJ1-5; TRBD1 is a possible D gene (6 bases). Germline V CDR1 and CDR2: SGHTA, FQGNSA. Trimming took 1 base from V and 4 from J, leaving 11 bases between them. This CDR3 spans 15 amino acids. CDR3 region: CASSLVQGGNQPQHF. The CDR3 DNA follows: TGTGCCAGCAGCTTAGTACAGGGAGGGAATCAGCCCCAGCATTTT. Full variable domain (rest looked up from reference TRBV7-2 and TRBJ1-5): GAGVSQSPSNKVTEKGKDVELRCDPISGHTALYWYRQSLGQGLEFLIYFQGNSAPDKSGLPSDRFSAERTGGSVSTLTIQRTQQEDSAVYLCASSLVQGGNQPQHFGDGTRLSIL.

The gene calls are TRBV4-1 and TRBJ1-3; 7 bases fit TRBD1. The ends lost 3 bases at V and 0 bases at J; junction bases unmatched: 2. This CDR3 comprises 15 residues. The germline CDR1 and CDR2 sequences are MGHRA and YSYEKL. The CDR3 DNA sequence: TGCGCCAGCAGCCAGCGGGACAGCTCTGGAAACACCATATATTTT. This sequence encodes CASSQRDSSGNTIYF.